Below are 20 T cell receptor beta chains sequenced from a single sample in a study of shared clonotypes between healthy human individuals (dated by TCRdb to about 2020). Receptor libraries were prepared by the immunoSEQ multiplex PCR assay. TCRdb holds this immuneACCESS table with in-frame rearrangements only. Some clones are missing; in checked studies, unresolved V genes explain under half, and the rest has no known cause. This sample holds 330,000 or so clones; around 67% were observed only once. The top ten hold roughly 10% of the sample. Sequences were obtained from memory CD4+ T cells sorted from blood. The sample's cell subset or site, from its label and the paper: CD45RA-negative fraction. The receptors come from a man aged 25-40 years in good health.

This rearrangement joins TRBV11-2 to TRBJ2-7; TRBD1 matches 9 bases. Germline assignment: CDR1 SGHAT and CDR2 FQNNGV. J gave up 7 bases and V 1 base, and 8 bases lay outside the gene matches. This CDR3 spans 15 amino acids. The CDR3: CASSLVGQGAGEQYF. The DNA for the CDR3 is TGTGCCAGCAGCTTAGTGGGACAGGGTGCGGGGGAGCAGTACTTC.

The J gene is TRBJ1-1, the V gene TRBV19; D gene ambiguous. Between the trimmed V and J ends, which lost 6 bases and 0 bases, there was a span of 8 bases. Germline CDR1 LNHDA, CDR2 SQIVND (reference sequence). CDR3 length: 13 amino acids. The CDR3 DNA sequence: TGTGCCAGTAGCAGAGACGTGAACACTGAAGCTTTCTTT. It codes for CASSRDVNTEAFF.

V usage is TRBV27 and J usage is TRBJ1-2; TRBD1 aligns across 8 bases. In germline, CDR1 is MNHEY, CDR2 SMNVEV (reference sequence). With 6 bases clipped from V and 7 bases from J, the junction kept 7 bases outside the gene matches. This CDR3 spans 13 amino acids. The CDR3 DNA is TGTGCCAGCAGCCAGGGACAGGCGGGTGGCTACACCTTC. It translates to CASSQGQAGGYTF.

The V and J genes are TRBV2 and TRBJ2-4; a possible D gene is TRBD2 (6 bases). This CDR3 is built from 14 residues. Germline lookup yields CDR1 SNHLY and CDR2 FYNNEI. The V end was cut by 6 bases, the J end by 6 bases, with 15 bases between. The CDR3 coding sequence is TGTGCCAGCAGCCTGGGGGGTGGGCGAAACATTCAGTACTTC. Encoded protein: CASSLGGGRNIQYF.

This clone was seen a few times. The V and J genes are TRBV5-6 and TRBJ1-2; D not resolved. V was trimmed by 3 bases and J by 8 bases, leaving 17 bases between them. CDR1 is SGHDT and CDR2 is YYEEEE in the germline V gene. This CDR3 is built from 14 residues. CDR3 sequence reads: CASSSSGGPRGYTF. DNA of the CDR3: TGTGCCAGCAGCTCCTCAGGCGGTCCGAGGGGCTACACCTTC.

This rearrangement joins TRBV28 to TRBJ2-1, with D hard to call. Per the germline V gene, CDR1 is MDHEN and CDR2 is SYDVKM. This CDR3 contains 15 residues. The V gene lost 5 bases and the J gene lost 8 bases, with 19 bases spanning the gap. The CDR3 region is CASSPGPHFYDEQFF. Written as DNA, the CDR3 is TGTGCCAGCAGTCCCGGCCCGCACTTCTATGATGAGCAGTTCTTC.

This sequence joins TRBV5-4 and TRBJ1-2, with unresolved D. CDR1 is SGHNT and CDR2 is YYREEE in the germline V gene (reference sequence). The CDR3 has 16 amino acids. V was clipped by 0 bases and J by 2 bases, with 14 bases between them. The CDR3 region is CASSLDPLHKNYGYTF. The CDR3 region has the DNA TGTGCCAGCAGCTTGGATCCCCTCCACAAGAACTATGGCTACACCTTC.

This clone was seen only a few times. This chain joins TRBV7-9 and TRBJ1-5; D gene ambiguous. Germline V gene sequence: CDR1 SEHNR, CDR2 FQNEAQ (reference sequence). V shed 1 base and J shed 0 bases, with 10 bases lying between them. The CDR3 has 16 amino acids. CDR3 coding DNA: TGTGCCAGCAGCTTAGATACGGGCCTTAGCAATCAGCCCCAGCATTTT. Encoded protein: CASSLDTGLSNQPQHF.

This rearrangement joins TRBV28 to TRBJ1-5; D is ambiguous. The germline V gene encodes CDR1 MDHEN and CDR2 SYDVKM. The V end was cut by 8 bases, the J end by 2 bases, with 13 bases between. This CDR3 is 14 amino acids long. This CDR3 is CASASPLGNQPQHF. As DNA, the CDR3 is TGTGCCAGCGCTTCCCCACTGGGCAATCAGCCCCAGCATTTT.

The rearrangement links TRBV5-6 to TRBJ1-1; TRBD1 matches at 7 bases. The CDR3 length is 16 residues. From germline, CDR1 is SGHDT and CDR2 YYEEEE. Trimming removed 0 bases from V and 0 bases from J; junction bases left unmatched: 5. CDR3 amino acids: CASSLVQGGMNTEAFF. The CDR3 DNA reads TGTGCCAGCAGCTTGGTCCAGGGGGGTATGAACACTGAAGCTTTCTTT.

The V gene is TRBV5-5, the J gene TRBJ1-5; a possible D gene is TRBD1 (5 bases). Germline CDR1 reads SGHKS; CDR2 reads YYEKEE (reference sequence). V shed 0 bases and J shed 5 bases, with 9 bases lying between them. The CDR3 has 14 residues. In DNA, the CDR3 is TGTGCCAGCAGCTTGGAAGAGGGGCATCAGCCCCAGCATTTT. It codes for CASSLEEGHQPQHF.

The chain couples TRBV5-1 to TRBJ2-1, with a possible D match to TRBD2 (6 bases). Germline values: CDR1 SGHRS, CDR2 YFSETQ. V dropped 6 bases and J dropped 4 bases, with 17 bases sitting between them. The CDR3 contains 15 residues. The CDR3 sequence is CASKRDSSRYNEQFF. CDR3 nucleotides: TGCGCCAGCAAGAGGGACTCCTCGAGGTACAATGAGCAGTTCTTC.

The chain links TRBV7-9 to TRBJ2-7, with D perhaps assigned TRBD1 or TRBD2 (5 bases each). Germline-derived CDR1 and CDR2 are SEHNR and FQNEAQ (reference sequence). CDR3 length: 14 amino acids. The V gene lost 5 bases and the J gene lost 2 bases, with 13 bases spanning the gap. CDR3 region: CASSRDPGAYEQYF. CDR3 DNA sequence: TGTGCCAGCAGCCGGGACCCTGGGGCCTACGAGCAGTACTTC. The full variable domain, completed using reference TRBV7-9 and TRBJ2-7, is DTGVSQNPRHKITKRGQNVTFRCDPISEHNRLYWYRQTLGQGPEFLTYFQNEAQLEKSRLLSDRFSAERPKGSFSTLEIQRTEQGDSAMYLCASSRDPGAYEQYFGPGTRLTVT.

The chain joins TRBV10-2 to TRBJ1-1, with D perhaps matching TRBD1 (5 bases). The CDR3 covers 13 residues. V was pared by 7 bases and J by 0 bases, with 9 bases between. Germline lookup yields CDR1 WSHSY and CDR2 SAAADI. The CDR3 is CASTGQVNTEAFF. In DNA, the CDR3 is TGCGCCAGCACAGGACAAGTGAACACTGAAGCTTTCTTT.

The rearrangement links TRBV6-1 to TRBJ1-2; possibly TRBD1 for D (6 bases). The V end was cut by 7 bases, the J end by 8 bases, with 17 bases between. CDR1 is MNHNS and CDR2 is SASEGT in the germline V gene. The CDR3 sequence is 13 residues long. The CDR3 DNA sequence: TGTGCCAGCAATCAACAAACAGGGATGGGCTACACCTTC. Residues: CASNQQTGMGYTF.

This clone has a handful of counts. Other DNA sequences within the sample encode an identical CDR3. The chain recombines TRBV7-9 with TRBJ1-5, with 9 bases lining up with TRBD1. V dropped 4 bases and J dropped 4; count of bases not matched to a gene: 2. This CDR3 spans 14 amino acids. The V gene's germline CDR1 is SEHNR and CDR2 FQNEAQ (reference sequence). The CDR3 DNA follows: TGTGCCAGCAGCTCGACAGGGGGAAATCAGCCCCAGCATTTT. It codes for CASSSTGGNQPQHF.

The chain employs TRBV11-2 and TRBJ1-1; no definite D call. The CDR3 has 14 residues. V was trimmed by 0 bases and J by 5 bases, leaving 10 bases between them. CDR1 and CDR2 (germline): SGHAT, FQNNGV. This chain's CDR3 is CASSLEGSWTEAFF. The CDR3, as DNA: TGTGCCAGCAGCTTAGAGGGGTCTTGGACTGAAGCTTTCTTT.

There are a few counts of this clone. The CDR3 sequence is CASRGARGKGTQYF. CDR3 DNA sequence: TGTGCCAGCAGAGGAGCCAGGGGGAAGGGGACCCAGTACTTC. V is TRBV9 and J is TRBJ2-5; 7 bases are a match to TRBD1. V trimming: 5 bases; J trimming: 7 bases; junction bases outside the gene matches: 11. In germline, CDR1 is SGDLS, CDR2 YYNGEE. CDR3 length: 14 amino acids.

The V gene is TRBV5-1, the J gene TRBJ2-3; D is ambiguous. The CDR3 is made up of 14 amino acids. Trimming took off 3 bases at V and 2 bases at J, with 10 bases between the two ends. Germline CDR1 and CDR2: SGHRS and YFSETQ. This CDR3 is CASSSLDPTDTQYF. The CDR3, as DNA: TGCGCCAGCAGCTCCCTGGACCCCACAGATACGCAGTATTTT.

The sample holds a few counts of this clone. The chain recombines TRBV28 with TRBJ2-5; D possibly corresponds to TRBD1 (6 bases). Germline lookup yields CDR1 MDHEN and CDR2 SYDVKM. V was pared by 3 bases and J by 5 bases, with 16 bases between. CDR3 length equals 15 residues. CDR3 sequence (DNA): TGTGCCAGCAGTTTTGGACAGCGGCAATTTGAGACCCAGTACTTC. Translated, it gives CASSFGQRQFETQYF.